The clone carrying this TCR beta chain was seen many times. Antigen: not known. This CDR3 is built from 13 residues. Germline V gives CDR1 SQVTM, CDR2 ANQGSEA. Trimming stripped 6 bases from V and 3 bases from J, with 14 bases between. This sample was taken from a study of identical twins. Study observations and caveats: Rather than following the same donors, the conclusions depended on cross-sectional statistical analysis.

A universal primer site was created by template switching, with the cDNA bearing unique molecular identifiers. TCRdb reprocessed the 5' RACE reads with MiXCR, giving one entry per CDR3 protein. The sample yields about 250,000 distinct CDR3 sequences, 11% to 15% seen once. This TCR was sampled from a woman between 18 and 30 years old in good health. The V and J genes are TRBV29-1 and TRBJ1-1; D is uncertain. The sample taken for sequencing was memory (CD45RO+) T cells sorted from blood. In DNA form, the CDR3 reads TGCAGCGTCCTACAGCGAAGGGACACTGAAGCTTTCTTT. This encodes CSVLQRRDTEAFF.